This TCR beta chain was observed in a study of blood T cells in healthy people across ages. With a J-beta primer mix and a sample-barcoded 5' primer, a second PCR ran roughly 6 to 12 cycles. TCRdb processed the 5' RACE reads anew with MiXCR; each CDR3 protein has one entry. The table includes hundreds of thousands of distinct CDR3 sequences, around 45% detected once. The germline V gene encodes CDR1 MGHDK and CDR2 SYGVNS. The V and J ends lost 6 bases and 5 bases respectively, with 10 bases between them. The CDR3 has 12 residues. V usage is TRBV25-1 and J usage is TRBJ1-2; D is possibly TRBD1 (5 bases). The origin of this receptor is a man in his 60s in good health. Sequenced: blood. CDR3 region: CASRQGLYGYTF. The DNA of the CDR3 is TGTGCCAGCAGGCAGGGCCTTTATGGCTACACCTTC.